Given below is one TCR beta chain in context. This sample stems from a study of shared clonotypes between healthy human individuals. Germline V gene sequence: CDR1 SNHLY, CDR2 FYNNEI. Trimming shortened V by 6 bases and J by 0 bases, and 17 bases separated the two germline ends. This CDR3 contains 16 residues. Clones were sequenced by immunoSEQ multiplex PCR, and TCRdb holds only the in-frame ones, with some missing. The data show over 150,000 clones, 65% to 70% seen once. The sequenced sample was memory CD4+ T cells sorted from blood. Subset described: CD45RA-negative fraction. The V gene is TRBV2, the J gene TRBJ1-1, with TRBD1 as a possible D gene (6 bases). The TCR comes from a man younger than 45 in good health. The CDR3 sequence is CASSKTGGRMNTEAFF. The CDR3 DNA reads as TGTGCCAGCAGCAAAACGGGGGGGCGTATGAACACTGAAGCTTTCTTT.